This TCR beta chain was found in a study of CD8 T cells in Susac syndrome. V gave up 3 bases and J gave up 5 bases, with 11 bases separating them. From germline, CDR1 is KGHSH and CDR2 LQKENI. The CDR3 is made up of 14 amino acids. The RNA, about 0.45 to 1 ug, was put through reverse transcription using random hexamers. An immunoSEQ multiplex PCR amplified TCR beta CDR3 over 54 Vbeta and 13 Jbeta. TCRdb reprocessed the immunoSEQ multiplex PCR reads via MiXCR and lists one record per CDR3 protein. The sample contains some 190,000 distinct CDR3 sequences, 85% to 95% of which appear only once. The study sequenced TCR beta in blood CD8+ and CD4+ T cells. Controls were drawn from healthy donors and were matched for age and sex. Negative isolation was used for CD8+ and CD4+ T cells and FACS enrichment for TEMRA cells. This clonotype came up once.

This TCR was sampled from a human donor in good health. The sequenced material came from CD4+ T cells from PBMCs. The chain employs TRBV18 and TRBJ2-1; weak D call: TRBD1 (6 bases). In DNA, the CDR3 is TGTGCCAGCTCACCTAATACAGGGAACAATGAGCAGTTCTTC. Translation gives CASSPNTGNNEQFF.